The T cell receptor beta chain under discussion was sequenced for a study of beta chain features in type 1 diabetes. Across the whole study: Analysis included 107,917,701 sorted cells drawn from all samples.

This CDR3 spans 16 amino acids. CDR1 and CDR2 from the germline V gene are SGHVS and FQNEAQ. Trimming removed 5 bases from V and 1 base from J; junction bases left unmatched: 7. As every portion of the isolated RNA was reverse transcribed, the sequencing read expressed TCRB transcripts. Sequencing was performed with immunoSEQ multiplex PCR; in TCRdb, only in-frame clones are kept and a portion is missing. The table includes 120,000 to 150,000 clones, around 51% detected once. This clone was seen a few times. By way of CD45RO/CCR7/CD25/CD127/CD95/CD27, the CD4+ regulatory, stem cell-like memory, central memory and naive cells were sorted.

This clonotype originated in a man aged 18 to 29 in good health. The V and J genes are TRBV7-8 and TRBJ1-5; 8 bases agree with TRBD1. Sample: Tregs from blood. The CDR3 DNA reads TGTGCCAGCAGCCAAGGTCAGGGGGCAAGCAATCAGCCCCAGCATTTT. As protein: CASSQGQGASNQPQHF.